The rows below give T cell receptor beta chains drawn from one sample of a study of lung T cells in sarcoidosis with Löfgren's syndrome. Each CDR3 protein gets one entry after TCRdb re-called the reads with MiXCR. Of 60,000 or so distinct CDR3 sequences detected, 20% to 25% appear once; the ten largest clones hold 2% to 2.5%. Sequencing was performed on CD4+ T cells from PBMCs. The receptors were gathered from a human donor with sarcoidosis (Löfgren's syndrome or another form), or a control subject (not recorded which). CDR3s include the opening cysteine and the closing phenylalanine or tryptophan. D genes are given only for firm matches. Clone size is stated in some rows and not others, as once, few, many or a class when expanded.

size: many; V: TRBV19; J: TRBJ1-1; D: -; CDR3: CASSKAWTEAFF; DNA: TGTGCCAGTAGTAAGGCGTGGACTGAAGCTTTCTTT
size: -; V: TRBV9; J: TRBJ1-5; D: TRBD1; CDR3: CASSAQGGNQPQHF; DNA: TGTGCCAGCAGCGCCCAGGGGGGCAATCAGCCCCAGCATTTT
size: few; V: TRBV5-4; J: TRBJ2-5; D: TRBD2; CDR3: CASSFPAGEQTQYF; DNA: TGTGCCAGCAGCTTCCCCGCGGGGGAGCAGACCCAGTACTTC
size: -; V: TRBV7-3; J: TRBJ2-1; D: TRBD1; CDR3: CASSLRGQGGNEQFF; DNA: TGTGCCAGCAGCTTACGGGGACAGGGGGGGAATGAGCAGTTCTTC
size: few; V: TRBV12-3/TRBV12-4; J: TRBJ1-1; D: -; CDR3: CASLYGGAISTEAFF; DNA: TGTGCCAGCCTATATGGGGGCGCCATAAGCACTGAAGCTTTCTTT
size: -; V: TRBV28; J: TRBJ1-5; D: -; CDR3: CAGSLSGTRVRQPQHF; DNA: TGTGCCGGCAGTTTATCGGGGACAAGGGTCAGGCAGCCCCAGCACTTT
size: -; V: TRBV19; J: TRBJ1-2; D: -; CDR3: CASSPRGQGSYGYTF; DNA: TGTGCCAGTAGTCCCCGAGGGCAGGGATCCTATGGCTACACCTTC
size: few; V: TRBV24-1; J: TRBJ2-2; D: TRBD1; CDR3: CATSGWTGGGGELFF; DNA: TGTGCCACCAGTGGATGGACAGGGGGCGGCGGGGAGCTGTTTTTT
size: -; V: TRBV12-3/TRBV12-4; J: TRBJ2-7; D: TRBD2; CDR3: CASGGTSGLSYEQYF; DNA: TGTGCCAGCGGAGGGACTAGCGGGCTATCCTACGAGCAGTACTTC
size: few; V: TRBV11-2; J: TRBJ1-6; D: -; CDR3: CASSLDARANSPLHF; DNA: TGTGCCAGCAGCTTAGATGCCAGGGCTAATTCACCCCTCCACTTT
size: many; V: TRBV7-9; J: TRBJ2-3; D: -; CDR3: CASSFPGQGLTDTQYF; DNA: TGTGCCAGCAGCTTTCCGGGGCAGGGGCTCACAGATACGCAGTATTTT
size: few; V: TRBV4-1; J: TRBJ2-1; D: TRBD1; CDR3: CASSQDKGQGQFF; DNA: TGCGCCAGCAGCCAAGATAAGGGACAGGGTCAGTTCTTC
size: medium-sized; V: TRBV20-1; J: TRBJ1-1; D: -; CDR3: CSARDSIRGAFF; DNA: TGCAGTGCTAGAGATTCGATTAGAGGAGCTTTCTTT